Presented here are 5 T cell receptor beta chains from one specimen sequenced in a study of T cells in Graves' hyperthyroidism and ophthalmopathy. Regions amplified from RNA transcripts were the TCR beta CDR3 regions. Primed by the HTBI set, a first-round RT-PCR was run on the TCR CDR3. MiXCR was run by TCRdb on the multiplex PCR reads, yielding one entry per CDR3 protein. The top ten clones hold 18% of a sample with about 560,000 distinct CDR3 sequences, 16% of them seen once. Sample: blood. The receptors here all came from a woman between 18 and 30 years old with Graves' hyperthyroidism.

CDR3 coding DNA: TGTGCCTGGAGTGTACGAGGGCAGCCCCAGCATTTT. This codes for CAWSVRGQPQHF. This chain links TRBV30 with TRBJ1-5; D not certain. The V gene's germline CDR1 is GTSNPN and CDR2 SVGIG (reference sequence). The germline V and J ends were trimmed by 0 bases and 7 bases, with 7 bases remaining between them. The CDR3 has 12 residues.

This clonotype was counted many times. This chain uses TRBV28 with TRBJ1-1; unclear D gene. The CDR3 sequence is 13 residues long. V lost 2 bases, J lost 0 bases, and 4 bases lay in between. Looked up from germline, CDR1 is MDHEN and CDR2 is SYDVKM. CDR3 in DNA: TGTGCCAGCAGTTTAAAAGTGAACACTGAAGCTTTCTTT. It codes for CASSLKVNTEAFF.

The sample holds many counts of this clonotype. The chain has TRBV20-1 and TRBJ2-3; TRBD2 agrees at 7 bases. With V trimmed by 3 bases and J by 0 bases, 9 bases remained unmatched. Germline lookup yields CDR1 DFQATT and CDR2 SNEGSKA (reference sequence). The CDR3 extends over 16 amino acids. The CDR3 DNA is TGCAGTGCTAGTAGTCTAGCGGTTTTGAGCACAGATACGCAGTATTTT. This gives the protein CSASSLAVLSTDTQYF.

A note on this clonotype: This may be a read error: a much more frequent sequence differs by one nucleotide. This sequence joins TRBV19 and TRBJ2-7, with 7 nucleotides matching TRBD1. Germline CDR1 is LNHDA and CDR2 is SQIVND (reference sequence). With 4 bases clipped from V and 1 base from J, the junction kept 7 bases outside the gene matches. The CDR3 has 15 amino acids. The CDR3 DNA is TGTGCCAGTAGTACCCATCTGACAGGGTCCTACGAGCAGTACTTC. Its translation: CASSTHLTGSYEQYF.

At least ten counts were recorded for this clonotype. The V and J genes are TRBV18 and TRBJ2-7; D may be TRBD1 (5 bases). The CDR3 consists of 14 residues. V lost 8 bases and J 0 bases, leaving 14 bases between the germline ends. Germline-derived CDR1 and CDR2 are KGHSH and LQKENI. The CDR3 bases are TGTGCCAGCAGCCAGGGTCCGAGCTCCTACGAGCAGTACTTC. Residues: CASSQGPSSYEQYF.